Below, 22 T cell receptor beta chains from the same sample are listed, as sequenced in a study of blood T cell repertoires in COVID-19. Using immunoSEQ multiplex PCR, the repertoire was profiled, and TCRdb retains in-frame clones only, with some absent. This sample carries more than 40,000 clones, over 75% of them seen once, and the ten largest clones take more than 2.5%. What was sequenced was peripheral blood. Receptors originate from a man in his forties or fifties with active COVID-19.

CDR3 DNA: TGTGCCAGCAGCCCCGGGAGTATGAACACTGAAGCTTTCTTT. Amino acid sequence: CASSPGSMNTEAFF. The chain recombines TRBV5-4 with TRBJ1-1; D gene unclear. Germline V gene data show CDR1 as SGHNT and CDR2 as YYREEE (reference sequence). The CDR3 sequence is 14 residues long. V lost 4 bases, J lost 0 bases, and 10 bases lay in between. Based on the CDR3 plus reference TRBV5-4 and TRBJ1-1, the full variable domain is ETGVTQSPTHLIKTRGQQVTLRCSSQSGHNTVSWYQQALGQGPQFIFQYYREEENGRGNFPPRFSGLQFPNYSSELNVNALELDDSALYLCASSPGSMNTEAFFGQGTRLTVV.

The rearrangement links TRBV6-6 to TRBJ1-2; 9 bases align to TRBD1. Germline V lookup: CDR1 MNHNY, CDR2 SVGAGI (reference sequence). The CDR3 is 15 amino acids. V lost 2 bases and J lost 8; bases outside the gene matches: 9. CDR3 nucleotide sequence: TGTGCCAGCAGTTACACGGACAGGGGATCTAGGGGCTACACCTTC. Encoded protein: CASSYTDRGSRGYTF.

The gene calls are TRBV6-5 and TRBJ2-2, with D perhaps matching TRBD1 (6 bases). The V end lost 6 bases, the J end lost 6 bases, and 17 bases lay between the germline ends. Germline CDR1 MNHEY, CDR2 SVGAGI. There are 15 residues in the CDR3. The CDR3 DNA sequence: TGTGCCAGCAGCAGACAGGCCAAGGGTGCCGGGGAGCTGTTTTTT. This gives the protein CASSRQAKGAGELFF.

CDR3 protein: CASSMTGGVEKLFF. For the CDR3, the DNA is TGTGCCAGCAGCATGACAGGTGGGGTCGAAAAACTGTTTTTT. The genes are TRBV11-2 and TRBJ1-4; D is possibly TRBD1 (6 bases). The CDR3 is 14 residues long. V gave up 5 bases and J gave up 8 bases, with 15 bases separating them. The germline gives CDR1 SGHAT, CDR2 FQNNGV.

This clone was counted a single time. The chain recombines TRBV5-1 with TRBJ2-3; 10 bases fit TRBD2. Losses at the gene ends were 0 bases for V and 6 bases for J; bases not matched to a gene: 7. Germline CDR1 and CDR2: SGHRS and YFSETQ. CDR3 length equals 16 residues. This CDR3 is CASSLGSGGELDTQYF. The CDR3 nucleotides are TGCGCCAGCAGCTTGGGGAGCGGGGGGGAACTGGATACGCAGTATTTT.

The genes are TRBV5-4 and TRBJ2-3, with D possibly matching TRBD2 (6 bases). Germline lookup yields CDR1 SGHNT and CDR2 YYREEE (reference sequence). Trimming left V 4 bases short and J 2 bases short, with 11 bases between. The CDR3 covers 14 residues. In DNA form, the CDR3 reads TGTGCCAGCAGCAGGAGGGGACTCACAGATACGCAGTATTTT. It translates to CASSRRGLTDTQYF.

CDR3 protein: CASSQQGMNTEAFF. The CDR3 DNA follows: TGTGCCAGCAGCCAACAGGGCATGAACACTGAAGCTTTCTTT. The chain couples TRBV7-2 to TRBJ1-1; TRBD1 is a possible D gene (6 bases). The V end lost 5 bases, the J end lost 0 bases, and 10 bases lay between the germline ends. CDR3 length: 14 amino acids. Germline V gene lookup returns CDR1 SGHTA and CDR2 FQGNSA.

V gene TRBV7-9 combines with J gene TRBJ2-6; D not resolved. Trimming took off 5 bases at V and 0 bases at J, with 8 bases between the two ends. The CDR3 has 15 residues. Germline CDR1 is SEHNR and CDR2 is FQNEAQ (reference sequence). The CDR3 is CASSPRASGANVLTF. Written as DNA, the CDR3 is TGTGCCAGCAGCCCCCGAGCCTCTGGGGCCAACGTCCTGACTTTC.

This chain links TRBV7-8 with TRBJ2-5; possibly TRBD2 for D (5 bases). V was shortened by 6 bases and J by 2 bases, with 13 bases between the two germline ends. CDR1 and CDR2 from the germline V gene are SGHVS and FQNEAQ. The CDR3 spans 14 residues. CDR3 protein: CASRNREAQETQYF. DNA of the CDR3: TGTGCCAGCAGAAACCGGGAAGCACAAGAGACCCAGTACTTC.

The rearrangement joins TRBV14 to TRBJ1-4; D is unclear. V lost 4 bases and J lost 7, with 16 bases in between. Germline V gene data show CDR1 as SGHDN and CDR2 as FVKESK. The CDR3 has 15 amino acids. The DNA of the CDR3 is TGTGCCAGCAGCCCGAGGTTCGGGTTGGGTGAAAAACTGTTTTTT. Its protein is CASSPRFGLGEKLFF.

This rearrangement joins TRBV9 to TRBJ2-3; perhaps TRBD2 as D (5 bases). CDR1 and CDR2 from the germline V gene are SGDLS and YYNGEE. V lost 4 bases and J 7 bases, leaving 13 bases between the germline ends. The CDR3 sequence is 13 residues long. The CDR3 nucleotides read TGTGCCAGCAGCCCCCCATTAGCGTATACGCAGTATTTT. Translation gives CASSPPLAYTQYF. Supplemented by reference TRBV9 and TRBJ2-3, the full variable domain reads DSGVTQTPKHLITATGQRVTLRCSPRSGDLSVYWYQQSLDQGLQFLIQYYNGEERAKGNILERFSAQQFPDLHSELNLSSLELGDSALYFCASSPPLAYTQYFGPGTRLTVL.

The J gene is TRBJ2-1, the V gene TRBV19, with D uncertain. From germline, CDR1 is LNHDA and CDR2 SQIVND (reference sequence). The V and J ends lost 6 bases and 3 bases respectively, with 12 bases between them. The CDR3 sequence is 14 residues long. DNA for the CDR3: TGTGCCAGTAGCATTCGAACTATCTACAATGAGCAGTTCTTC. Residues: CASSIRTIYNEQFF.

CDR3 sequence: CASSQMKTGVLSGTNEKLFF. The CDR3 bases are TGTGCCAGCAGCCAAATGAAGACAGGTGTCTTATCGGGAACTAATGAAAAACTGTTTTTT. J is TRBJ1-4 and V is TRBV4-2; TRBD1 might be the D (6 bases). This CDR3 contains 20 residues. The ends were cut back, 2 bases at V and 1 base at J, with 23 bases in the middle. Germline assignment: CDR1 LGHNA and CDR2 YNFKEQ.

V and J are TRBV18 and TRBJ2-2; D not certain. CDR1 is KGHSH and CDR2 is LQKENI in the germline V gene. The CDR3 consists of 15 residues. V shed 1 base and J shed 4 bases, with 10 bases lying between them. CDR3 in amino acids: CASSPRSELTGELFF. As DNA, the CDR3 is TGTGCCAGCTCACCACGCTCGGAGCTCACCGGGGAGCTGTTTTTT.

The gene calls are TRBV19 and TRBJ2-3; 9 bases map to TRBD1. Per the germline V gene, CDR1 is LNHDA and CDR2 is SQIVND (reference sequence). CDR3 length equals 18 residues. V was clipped by 4 bases and J by 4 bases; unmatched bases: 15. The CDR3 bases are TGTGCCAGTAGTACGCCCCCACTCAACAGGGGGCAGGCAGATACGCAGTATTTT. As protein: CASSTPPLNRGQADTQYF.

This chain connects TRBV2 to TRBJ2-3, with D perhaps matching TRBD2 (6 bases). Trimming stripped 4 bases from V and 6 bases from J, with 8 bases between. CDR3 length equals 12 residues. Germline-derived CDR1 and CDR2 are SNHLY and FYNNEI. As DNA, the CDR3 is TGTGCCAGCAGTGGGGCGGGGGATACGCAGTATTTT. Translating gives CASSGAGDTQYF.

The V and J genes are TRBV11-1 and TRBJ2-5, with 8 nucleotides matching TRBD2. The germline CDR1 and CDR2 sequences are SGHAT and FQDESV (reference sequence). After removal of 9 bases from V and 0 bases from J, the junction contained 12 bases not matched to a gene. The CDR3 runs to 16 residues. CDR3 loop: CASTDRAGAYQETQYF. The CDR3 DNA sequence: TGTGCCAGTACTGATCGAGCGGGAGCGTACCAAGAGACCCAGTACTTC.

The J gene is TRBJ1-1, the V gene TRBV19; D remains ambiguous. The V end was cut by 5 bases, the J end by 1 base, with 14 bases between. CDR3 length equals 15 residues. The germline CDR1 and CDR2 sequences are LNHDA and SQIVND (reference sequence). The CDR3 here is CASSLNVLRNTEAFF. CDR3 nucleotide sequence: TGTGCCAGTAGTTTAAACGTCCTAAGGAACACTGAAGCTTTCTTT. Combining the CDR3 with reference TRBV19 and TRBJ1-1 gives the whole variable domain DGGITQSPKYLFRKEGQNVTLSCEQNLNHDAMYWYRQDPGQGLRLIYYSQIVNDFQKGDIAEGYSVSREKKESFPLTVTSAQKNPTAFYLCASSLNVLRNTEAFFGQGTRLTVV.

The chain joins TRBV5-5 to TRBJ2-1; perhaps TRBD2 as D (5 bases). CDR3 length: 14 residues. Trimming shortened V by 6 bases and J by 1 base, and 11 bases separated the two germline ends. Germline lookup yields CDR1 SGHKS and CDR2 YYEKEE (reference sequence). The CDR3 loop reads CASTLRESYNEQFF. For the CDR3, the DNA is TGTGCCAGCACTCTTAGGGAGTCCTACAATGAGCAGTTCTTC.

CDR3 amino acids: CASSHESRGSSEAFF. For the CDR3, the DNA is TGCGCCAGCAGCCACGAAAGTCGGGGGTCCAGTGAAGCTTTCTTT. The chain is built from TRBV4-1 and TRBJ1-1, with a weak D call TRBD1 (5 bases). This CDR3 contains 15 residues. Germline V gives CDR1 MGHRA, CDR2 YSYEKL. The germline V and J ends were trimmed by 3 bases and 7 bases, with 18 bases remaining between them.

This chain links TRBV7-6 with TRBJ2-1; TRBD2 agrees at 8 bases. CDR1 is SGHVS and CDR2 is FNYEAQ in the germline V gene. V gave up 2 bases and J gave up 5 bases; unmatched junction bases: 2. The CDR3 has 14 residues. In DNA form, the CDR3 reads TGTGCCAGCAGCTTATTTAGCGGGAACAATGAGCAGTTCTTC. Its translation: CASSLFSGNNEQFF.

CDR3: CASSRQGRRQETQYF. The DNA for the CDR3 is TGTGCCAGCAGCCGACAGGGTCGGAGGCAAGAGACCCAGTACTTC. J is TRBJ2-5 and V is TRBV27; 7 bases agree with TRBD1. Germline V gene lookup returns CDR1 MNHEY and CDR2 SMNVEV (reference sequence). Trimming at V came to 6 bases and at J to 2 bases, leaving 9 bases not matched to a gene. The CDR3 extends over 15 amino acids.